This TCR beta chain was obtained from a study of blood T cell repertoires in COVID-19. There are 14 residues in the CDR3. Germline V CDR1 and CDR2: SGHNT, YENEEA. V gave up 5 bases and J gave up 0 bases, with 8 bases separating them. Profiling relied on immunoSEQ multiplex PCR, and the TCRdb table lists in-frame clones only, not all of them. The sample consists of 100,000 to 150,000 clones, around 80% of them appearing once. Allocation to cohorts depended on clinical history reported by the participants. This rearrangement joins TRBV11-3 to TRBJ2-1, with D tentatively TRBD1 (6 bases). The sequence was obtained from a man aged 35-49 years with acute COVID-19. Source material: PBMCs or T cells enriched from blood (not recorded which). The CDR3 loop reads CASSRGNSYNEQFF. CDR3 DNA: TGTGCCAGCAGCAGGGGGAACTCCTACAATGAGCAGTTCTTC.